Listed here is a single T cell receptor (beta chain). This record comes from a study of blood T cell repertoires in COVID-19. In the study overall: Samples taken during acute and convalescent COVID-19 were collected in the United States, Italy and Spain.

Allocation to cohorts depended on clinical history reported by the participants. The CDR3 runs to 14 residues. CDR1 and CDR2 from the germline V gene are SGHTA and FQGTGA. The V end lost 5 bases, the J end lost 13 bases, and 21 bases lay between the germline ends. In the original workflow: Reference gene primer amplification gave estimated nucleated cell counts. Sequencing used immunoSEQ multiplex PCR; TCRdb keeps in-frame clones, though not all of them. Clone size and V and J calls were adopted from that table, with D and trimming inferred from the DNA. The table includes some 140,000 clones, about 79% detected once.

This clonotype was obtained from a man over 45 who had recovered from COVID-19. The sample taken for sequencing was PBMCs or T cells enriched from blood (not recorded which). The V gene is TRBV7-3, the J gene TRBJ2-1, with D tentatively TRBD2 (6 bases). The CDR3 loop is CASSPTGGAGDQFF. The CDR3 DNA reads TGTGCCAGCAGCCCCACGGGCGGGGCGGGCGACCAGTTCTTC. The full variable domain, with the rest looked up from reference TRBV7-3 and TRBJ2-1, is GAGVSQTPSNKVTEKGKYVELRCDPISGHTALYWYRQSLGQGPEFLIYFQGTGAADDSGLPNDRFFAVRPEGSVSTLKIQRTERGDSAVYLCASSPTGGAGDQFFGPGTRLTVL.